This T cell receptor beta chain comes out of a study of cytomegalovirus exposure and HLA in healthy donors. The length of the CDR3 is 14 residues. The germline CDR1 and CDR2 sequences are SNHLY and FYNNEI. With 0 bases removed from V and 0 bases from J, the gap between germline ends came to 4 bases. This table comes from immunoSEQ multiplex PCR, and its TCRdb copy is limited to in-frame clones, with some not included. The sample records about 180,000 clones, around nine tenths being singletons. The J gene is TRBJ2-3, the V gene TRBV2, with no clear D. This receptor was identified in a man between 18 and 35 years old in good health and CMV-seropositive. Source material: PBMCs. CDR3 nucleotide sequence: TGTGCCAGCAGTGAAGCTAGCAGCACAGATACGCAGTATTTT. Translating it yields CASSEASSTDTQYF.